The 5 T cell receptor beta chains listed next were all sequenced from one sample in a study of blood T cell repertoires in COVID-19. Method: immunoSEQ multiplex PCR; TCRdb's copy keeps in-frame clones and lacks some. The data contain some 140,000 clones, roughly 80% of them singletons. The material sequenced was peripheral blood. The receptor source for this set is a woman aged 60-75 years with acute or convalescent COVID-19.

The sample holds one count of this clone. The chain carries TRBV29-1 and TRBJ1-1, with D maybe TRBD1 (5 bases). V was pared by 6 bases and J by 2 bases, with 10 bases between. The CDR3 covers 12 residues. Germline V gene sequence: CDR1 SQVTM, CDR2 ANQGSEA. CDR3 region: CSVGGENTEAFF. As DNA, the CDR3 is TGCAGCGTGGGGGGGGAAAACACTGAAGCTTTCTTT. Full variable domain (rest looked up from reference TRBV29-1 and TRBJ1-1): SAVISQKPSRDICQRGTSLTIQCQVDSQVTMMFWYRQQPGQSLTLIATANQGSEATYESGFVIDKFPISRPNLTFSTLTVSNMSPEDSSIYLCSVGGENTEAFFGQGTRLTVV.

This rearrangement joins TRBV19 to TRBJ1-5; the D gene is possibly TRBD1 (5 bases). Germline CDR1 is LNHDA and CDR2 is SQIVND (reference sequence). The ends were cut back, 0 bases at V and 6 bases at J, with 12 bases in the middle. The CDR3 consists of 15 residues. CDR3 sequence (DNA): TGTGCCAGTAGTATAGATCGGGGGTTAGCTCAGCCCCAGCATTTT. Residues: CASSIDRGLAQPQHF.

This sequence joins TRBV6-5 and TRBJ2-2; D remains unclear. CDR3 length: 15 amino acids. Germline V gene sequence: CDR1 MNHEY, CDR2 SVGAGI. The V and J ends lost 0 bases and 2 bases respectively, with 7 bases between them. CDR3 loop: CASSYSYGNTGELFF. CDR3 DNA: TGTGCCAGCAGTTACTCGTACGGTAACACCGGGGAGCTGTTTTTT.

The V gene is TRBV25-1, the J gene TRBJ2-3, with D possibly being TRBD2 (6 bases). Per germline, CDR1 MGHDK and CDR2 SYGVNS. This CDR3 comprises 15 residues. V lost 7 bases, J lost 3 bases, and 17 bases lay in between. CDR3 coding DNA: TGTGCCAGCATCGGGGACGGCGGGGCTACAGATACGCAGTATTTT. Amino acid sequence: CASIGDGGATDTQYF. The entire variable domain, with the rest obtained from reference TRBV25-1 and TRBJ2-3, is as follows: EADIYQTPRYLVIGTGKKITLECSQTMGHDKMYWYQQDPGMELHLIHYSYGVNSTEKGDLSSESTVSRIRTEHFPLTLESARPSHTSQYLCASIGDGGATDTQYFGPGTRLTVL.

This clone occurred a few times. V usage is TRBV5-1 and J usage is TRBJ1-6; TRBD1 matches 10 bases. Per germline, CDR1 SGHRS and CDR2 YFSETQ. The V and J ends lost 4 bases and 7 bases, in that order; junction bases with no gene match: 5. This CDR3 has 15 amino acids. The CDR3 loop is CASSPLDRGNSPLHF. DNA for the CDR3: TGCGCCAGCAGCCCATTGGACAGGGGGAATTCACCCCTCCACTTT.